This is a list of T cell receptor beta chains from one sample in a study of CD8+CD57+ T cells in acquired aplastic anemia. MiXCR was run by TCRdb on the reads, yielding one entry per CDR3 protein. The data contain 150,000 or so distinct CDR3 sequences, 55% to 80% of them seen just once; the ten biggest clones take up 45%. The sequencing input was sorted CD4+, CD8+, or CD8+CD57+ T cells (not recorded which) from PBMCs. The source is a human donor in good health. CDR3s leave out the opening cysteine and the closing phenylalanine or tryptophan. Size is stated for part of the rows, as once, few or many counts, or as a class when the clone is expanded.

v_gene	abundance	j_gene	CDR3aa
TRBV7-3	-	TRBJ2-3	ASSLVDTDTQY
TRBV20-1	-	TRBJ2-5	STIPRQGKETQY
TRBV6-4	-	TRBJ2-1	ASSDSEGSDEQF
TRBV5-1	once	TRBJ2-7	ASSLGHGLAMYEQY
TRBV20-1	many	TRBJ2-7	SATGGTGLSGRAYEQY
TRBV2	-	TRBJ1-2	ASSRGQGLYGYT
TRBV27	many	TRBJ2-7	ASSFPGGDEQY
TRBV25-1	-	TRBJ2-3	ASSEFEGRGVADTQY
TRBV6-4	many	TRBJ2-1	ASSETGNVLNEQF
TRBV2	-	TRBJ2-5	ASTSTGTQIETQY
TRBV7-6	-	TRBJ1-6	ASSLSPGGVNSPLH
TRBV7-9	many	TRBJ2-7	ASSSNYEQY
TRBV5-8	-	TRBJ2-7	ASSLGGQHYEQY
TRBV20-1	-	TRBJ2-1	SARVSSGQSSYNEQF
TRBV20-1	many	TRBJ2-1	SASGRTGDSYNEQF
TRBV2	-	TRBJ2-1	ASRAGGGDYNEQF
TRBV6-1	many	TRBJ2-7	ASSEGFVWTSNYEQY
TRBV19	-	TRBJ2-2	ASSIAGGGTGELF
TRBV6-7	many	TRBJ2-1	ASKHPTSGSYNEQF
TRBV5-1	few	TRBJ1-1	ASSLRVGNTEAF
TRBV30	many	TRBJ2-7	AWTAGEDEQY
TRBV29-1	-	TRBJ2-2	SVALTTGELF
TRBV2	-	TRBJ2-2	ASSTAGGTGELF
TRBV20-1	-	TRBJ1-1	SARHVPAPEAF
TRBV20-1	few	TRBJ1-1	SARPYTEAF
TRBV7-9	-	-	ASSYTQGAEAF
TRBV7-9	-	TRBJ1-2	ASSLQGTNYGYT
TRBV7-2	-	TRBJ2-3	ASALSGRDTDTQY
TRBV5-1	-	TRBJ1-2	ASSMGDNRYGYT
TRBV7-9	-	TRBJ1-3	ASSLALQVGASTIY
TRBV5-8	many	TRBJ2-2	ASSLADLTGELF
TRBV20-1	-	TRBJ2-5	SASDTSGGTGELY
TRBV20-1	-	TRBJ2-7	SASGTSYEQY
TRBV14	-	TRBJ2-1	ASSQDYGITYNEQF
TRBV24-1	-	TRBJ2-1	ATSDPSGGSALNEQF
TRBV12-3/TRBV12-4	many	TRBJ2-7	ASSWDRGGEQY
TRBV20-1	-	TRBJ1-1	SAGTGRGMNTEAF
TRBV7-6	-	TRBJ2-5	ASRPTSGQETQY
TRBV12-3/TRBV12-4	few	TRBJ1-1	ASSFRQAEAF
TRBV4-3	many	TRBJ1-1	ASSQDPAKETEAF
TRBV5-6	-	TRBJ1-2	ASSYSDRDHGYT
TRBV25-1	-	TRBJ1-3	ASSPFLSGNTIY